The T cell receptor beta chain under discussion was sequenced for a study of T cells in Graves' hyperthyroidism and ophthalmopathy. Study-wide results and limits: The majority of expanded thyroid clonotypes above 0.001 also appeared in blood. Ophthalmopathy was distinguished from stable hyperthyroidism by 13 V-J signatures.

Amplification of TCR beta CDR3 regions was performed using RNA transcripts as template. During a first-round RT-PCR of the TCR CDR3, the HTBI primer set was used. TCRdb re-analysed the multiplex PCR reads in MiXCR, keeping a single row per CDR3 protein. Of approximately 400,000 distinct CDR3 sequences in the sample, approximately 20% were seen once. The CDR3 extends over 12 amino acids. The V gene's germline CDR1 is SGHDT and CDR2 YYEEEE. V lost 2 bases and J lost 5, with 4 bases in between. PBMCs came from 9 to 10 ml fresh peripheral blood. Remarks on this clonotype: Its antigen is currently unknown.

This receptor was obtained from a woman between 18 and 29 years old with Graves' hyperthyroidism. The genes are TRBV5-6 and TRBJ1-4; D remains unclear. Sequencing used blood. The CDR3 DNA reads as TGTGCCAGCAGCTTACCAAATGAAAAACTGTTTTTT. It translates to CASSLPNEKLFF.